This is a list of T cell receptor beta chains from one sample in a study of sequential checkpoint blockade in melanoma. The repertoire was sequenced with immunoSEQ multiplex PCR; TCRdb's copy has only in-frame clones and lacks some. The profile shows about 9,100 clones, around 79% of them singletons. The sequencing used CD8+ T cells sorted from blood (inferred from file names), collected from a patient given nivolumab and ipilimumab in sequence. These receptors were collected from a human donor with melanoma. The conserved cysteine and the conserved F or W are not part of the CDR3 here. Each record gives: V gene, D gene, CDR3 protein. The D gene is left open where the match is weak.

>TRBV7-9|TRBD1
ASSSGDRGLLGYT
>TRBV6-4|TRBD2
ASSKTSGSYEQY
>TRBV13|.
ASSSRGDTQY
>TRBV19|.
ASTKWSGLPRETQY
>TRBV4-2|TRBD2
ASSHRLAGGPTINEQF
>TRBV27|.
ASSYVVRQSSHLYYGYT
>TRBV2|TRBD1
ASHNGRQGYTEAF
>TRBV5-6|TRBD1
ASRPGQGASNEQY
>TRBV6-5|TRBD1
ASSYPQQGAYEQY
>TRBV5-8|.
ASSLSGNQPQH
>TRBV7-9|.
ASSLVKGYSNQPQH
>TRBV27|.
ASKAGWAPSGELF
>TRBV9|.
ASSASKWNTEAF
>TRBV7-6|TRBD2
ASSLAISSGGFPYNEQF
>TRBV4-3|TRBD1
ASSQSTGEVFGYT
>TRBV16|TRBD1
ASSLGQGSSD
>TRBV11-3|.
ASSLLGQNNQPQH